The 7 T cell receptor beta chains below all came from one sample that was sequenced in a study of T cell responses to AZD1222 COVID-19 vaccine. Sequenced by immunoSEQ multiplex PCR; TCRdb stores in-frame clones only, minus some. The sample records 150,000 to 200,000 clones, 85% to 90% being singletons. The sequencing used peripheral blood, collected 28 days after the second AZD1222 dose. The receptors were sampled from an adult who received the AZD1222 COVID-19 vaccine.

The CDR3 DNA reads TGTGCCAGCAGCTTAGTCGGGACAGGTGGCGGCTACACCTTC. It encodes CASSLVGTGGGYTF. The rearrangement links TRBV7-9 to TRBJ1-2; 8 nucleotides agree with TRBD1. Germline loops: CDR1 SEHNR, CDR2 FQNEAQ (reference sequence). V dropped 1 base and J dropped 8; count of bases not matched to a gene: 6. The CDR3 covers 14 residues.

Worth noting for this clone: This sample also contains other DNA sequences that code for the same CDR3. The V call is TRBV9, the J call TRBJ2-7; TRBD2 agrees at 7 bases. CDR1 and CDR2 from the germline V gene are SGDLS and YYNGEE. The CDR3 covers 14 residues. With 0 bases clipped from V and 2 bases from J, the junction kept 2 bases outside the gene matches. The CDR3, as DNA: TGTGCCAGCAGCGTAGCTAGCGGTACCTACGAGCAGTACTTC. Amino acids: CASSVASGTYEQYF.

The chain carries TRBV5-4 and TRBJ1-5; D is ambiguous. The ends were cut back, 0 bases at V and 8 bases at J, with 9 bases in the middle. The CDR3 sequence is 13 residues long. Germline V gene lookup returns CDR1 SGHNT and CDR2 YYREEE (reference sequence). In DNA form, the CDR3 reads TGTGCCAGCAGCTTGGGGGGAGAGGAGCCCCAGCATTTT. It is translated as CASSLGGEEPQHF. Looking up the rest from reference TRBV5-4 and TRBJ1-5 gives the full variable domain: ETGVTQSPTHLIKTRGQQVTLRCSSQSGHNTVSWYQQALGQGPQFIFQYYREEENGRGNFPPRFSGLQFPNYSSELNVNALELDDSALYLCASSLGGEEPQHFGDGTRLSIL.

V usage is TRBV15 and J usage is TRBJ1-2, with 9 bases aligning to TRBD1. CDR3 length: 16 amino acids. CDR1 and CDR2 from the germline V gene are LNHNV and YYDKDF (reference sequence). The J segment lost 1 base and the V segment lost 0 bases, leaving 3 bases of the junction unmatched. In DNA, the CDR3 is TGTGCCACCAGCAGAGATCGGGACAGGGTTAACTATGGCTACACCTTC. Translating gives CATSRDRDRVNYGYTF.

The chain employs TRBV7-9 and TRBJ1-6; D is unresolved. Germline CDR1 is SEHNR and CDR2 is FQNEAQ (reference sequence). V dropped 1 base and J dropped 13 bases, with 14 bases sitting between them. The CDR3 length is 14 residues. CDR3 nucleotides: TGTGCCAGCAGCTTAGTTGGCACCAAGGCGCCCCTCCACTTT. Translation gives CASSLVGTKAPLHF.

The rearrangement links TRBV5-1 to TRBJ2-7; 9 nucleotides agree with TRBD1. Trimming removed 4 bases from V and 2 bases from J; junction bases left unmatched: 7. The CDR3 has 15 amino acids. Looked up from germline, CDR1 is SGHRS and CDR2 is YFSETQ. The chain's CDR3 is CASSRGQGRTYEQYF. In DNA form, the CDR3 reads TGCGCCAGCAGCCGAGGACAGGGGAGGACCTACGAGCAGTACTTC.

This clone was counted a few times. The CDR3 protein is CASTRNVGTNTGELFF. The CDR3 nucleotides are TGTGCCAGTACCAGAAATGTCGGGACTAACACCGGGGAGCTGTTTTTT. The chain employs TRBV19 and TRBJ2-2, with D possibly being TRBD2 (6 bases). This CDR3 contains 16 residues. V was pared by 7 bases and J by 2 bases, with 17 bases between. The germline V gene has CDR1 LNHDA and CDR2 SQIVND (reference sequence). Full variable domain (remainder filled in from reference TRBV19 and TRBJ2-2): DGGITQSPKYLFRKEGQNVTLSCEQNLNHDAMYWYRQDPGQGLRLIYYSQIVNDFQKGDIAEGYSVSREKKESFPLTVTSAQKNPTAFYLCASTRNVGTNTGELFFGEGSRLTVL.